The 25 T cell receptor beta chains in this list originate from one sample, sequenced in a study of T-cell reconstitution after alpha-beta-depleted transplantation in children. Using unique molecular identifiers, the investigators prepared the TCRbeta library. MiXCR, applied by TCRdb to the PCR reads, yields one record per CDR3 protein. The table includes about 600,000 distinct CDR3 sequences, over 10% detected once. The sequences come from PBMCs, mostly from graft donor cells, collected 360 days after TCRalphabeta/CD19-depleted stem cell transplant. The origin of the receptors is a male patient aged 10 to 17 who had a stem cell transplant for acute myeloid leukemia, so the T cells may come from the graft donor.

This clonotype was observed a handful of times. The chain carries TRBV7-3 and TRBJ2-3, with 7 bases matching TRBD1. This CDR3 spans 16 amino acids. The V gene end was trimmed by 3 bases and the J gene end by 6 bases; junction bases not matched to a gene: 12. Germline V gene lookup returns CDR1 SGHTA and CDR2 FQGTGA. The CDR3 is CASSFGLGTVSDTQYF. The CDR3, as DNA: TGTGCCAGCAGCTTCGGTTTGGGGACAGTATCCGATACGCAGTATTTT. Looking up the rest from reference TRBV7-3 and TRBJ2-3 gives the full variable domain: GAGVSQTPSNKVTEKGKYVELRCDPISGHTALYWYRQSLGQGPEFLIYFQGTGAADDSGLPNDRFFAVRPEGSVSTLKIQRTERGDSAVYLCASSFGLGTVSDTQYFGPGTRLTVL.

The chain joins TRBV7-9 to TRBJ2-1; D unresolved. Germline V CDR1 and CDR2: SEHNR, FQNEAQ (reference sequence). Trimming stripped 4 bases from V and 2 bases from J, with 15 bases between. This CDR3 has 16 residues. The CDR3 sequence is CASSSRQDPTYNEQFF. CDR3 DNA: TGTGCCAGCAGCTCCCGGCAGGACCCGACCTACAATGAGCAGTTCTTC.

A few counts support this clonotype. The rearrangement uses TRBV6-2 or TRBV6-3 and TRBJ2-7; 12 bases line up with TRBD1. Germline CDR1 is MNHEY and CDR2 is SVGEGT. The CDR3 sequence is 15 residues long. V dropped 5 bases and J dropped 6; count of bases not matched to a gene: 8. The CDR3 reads CASSPGTGGVSEQYF. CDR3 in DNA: TGTGCCAGCAGTCCGGGGACAGGGGGCGTCTCCGAGCAGTACTTC.

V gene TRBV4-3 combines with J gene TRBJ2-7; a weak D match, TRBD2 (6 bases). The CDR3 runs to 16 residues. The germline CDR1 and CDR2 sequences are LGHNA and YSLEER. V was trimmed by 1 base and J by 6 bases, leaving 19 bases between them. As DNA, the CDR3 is TGCGCCAGCAGCCAAGCCGGGGGTGCCTTAGTGCGCGAGCAGTACTTC. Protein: CASSQAGGALVREQYF.

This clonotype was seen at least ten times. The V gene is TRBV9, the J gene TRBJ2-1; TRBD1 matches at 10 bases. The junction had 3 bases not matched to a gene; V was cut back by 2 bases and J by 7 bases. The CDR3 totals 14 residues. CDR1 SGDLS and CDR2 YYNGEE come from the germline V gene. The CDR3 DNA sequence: TGTGCCAGCAGCGTGACAGGGGGCGAGAATGAGCAGTTCTTC. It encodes CASSVTGGENEQFF. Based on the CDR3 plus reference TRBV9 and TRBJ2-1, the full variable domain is DSGVTQTPKHLITATGQRVTLRCSPRSGDLSVYWYQQSLDQGLQFLIQYYNGEERAKGNILERFSAQQFPDLHSELNLSSLELGDSALYFCASSVTGGENEQFFGPGTRLTVL.

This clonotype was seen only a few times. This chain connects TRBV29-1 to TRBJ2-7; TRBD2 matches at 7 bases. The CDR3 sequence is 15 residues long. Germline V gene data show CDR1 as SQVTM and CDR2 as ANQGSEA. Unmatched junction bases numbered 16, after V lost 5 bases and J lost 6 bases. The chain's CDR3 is CSVPSLGGTSGEQYF. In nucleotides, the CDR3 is TGCAGCGTTCCTTCTTTGGGAGGGACTTCGGGCGAGCAGTACTTC.

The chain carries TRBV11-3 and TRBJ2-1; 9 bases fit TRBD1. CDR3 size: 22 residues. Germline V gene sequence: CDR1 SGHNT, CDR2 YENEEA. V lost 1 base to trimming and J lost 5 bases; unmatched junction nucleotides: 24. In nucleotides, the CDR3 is TGTGCCAGCAGCTTAGGGTCAAGGGACAGGGCGCTAAGGGACTTTTTTGACAATGAGCAGTTCTTC. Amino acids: CASSLGSRDRALRDFFDNEQFF.

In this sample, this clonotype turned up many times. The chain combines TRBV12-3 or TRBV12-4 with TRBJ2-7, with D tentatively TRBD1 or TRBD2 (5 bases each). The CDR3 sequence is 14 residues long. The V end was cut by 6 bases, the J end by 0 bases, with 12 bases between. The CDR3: CASSPWGSSYEQYF. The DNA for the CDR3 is TGTGCCAGCAGCCCTTGGGGGAGCTCCTACGAGCAGTACTTC.

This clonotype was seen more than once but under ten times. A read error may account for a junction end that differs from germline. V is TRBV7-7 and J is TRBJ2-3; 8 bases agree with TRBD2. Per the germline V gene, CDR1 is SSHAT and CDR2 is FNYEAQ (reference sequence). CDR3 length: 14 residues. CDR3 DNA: TGTGCTAGCAGCTCGACTAGCGATCCAGATACGCAGTATTTT. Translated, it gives CASSSTSDPDTQYF.

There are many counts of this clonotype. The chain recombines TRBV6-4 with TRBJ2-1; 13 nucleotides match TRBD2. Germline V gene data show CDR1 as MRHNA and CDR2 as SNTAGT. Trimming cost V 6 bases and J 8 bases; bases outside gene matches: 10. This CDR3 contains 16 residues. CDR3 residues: CASRVLAGGPSDEQFF. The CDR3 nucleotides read TGTGCCAGCAGAGTACTAGCGGGAGGGCCCTCGGATGAGCAGTTCTTC.

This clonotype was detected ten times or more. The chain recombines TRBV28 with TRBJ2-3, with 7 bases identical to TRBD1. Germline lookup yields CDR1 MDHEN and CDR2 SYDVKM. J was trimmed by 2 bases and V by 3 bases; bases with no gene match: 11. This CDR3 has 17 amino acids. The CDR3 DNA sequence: TGTGCCAGCAGTTTCCGGGACAGAACCAGATACACAGATACGCAGTATTTT. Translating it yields CASSFRDRTRYTDTQYF. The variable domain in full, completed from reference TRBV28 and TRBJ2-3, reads DVKVTQSSRYLVKRTGEKVFLECVQDMDHENMFWYRQDPGLGLRLIYFSYDVKMKEKGDIPEGYSVSREKKERFSLILESASTNQTSMYLCASSFRDRTRYTDTQYFGPGTRLTVL.

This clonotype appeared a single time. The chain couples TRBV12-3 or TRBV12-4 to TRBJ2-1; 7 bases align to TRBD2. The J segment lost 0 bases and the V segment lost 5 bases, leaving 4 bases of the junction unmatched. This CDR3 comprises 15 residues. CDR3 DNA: TGTGCCAGCAGTGGGAGGGGACGCTCCTACAATGAGCAGTTCTTC. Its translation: CASSGRGRSYNEQFF.

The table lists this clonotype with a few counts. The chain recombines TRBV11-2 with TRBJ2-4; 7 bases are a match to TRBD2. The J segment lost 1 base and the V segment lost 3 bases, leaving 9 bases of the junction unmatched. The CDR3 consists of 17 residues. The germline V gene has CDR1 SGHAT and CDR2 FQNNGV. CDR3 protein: CASSFPIAGVAKNIQYF. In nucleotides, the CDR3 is TGTGCCAGCAGCTTTCCAATAGCGGGTGTGGCCAAAAACATTCAGTACTTC.

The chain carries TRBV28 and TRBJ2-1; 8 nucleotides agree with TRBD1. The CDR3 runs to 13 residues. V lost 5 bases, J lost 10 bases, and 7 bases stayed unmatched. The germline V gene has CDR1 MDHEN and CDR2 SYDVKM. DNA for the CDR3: TGTGCCAGCAGTCCCGTGACAGGGGAGGAGCAGTTCTTC. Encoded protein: CASSPVTGEEQFF.

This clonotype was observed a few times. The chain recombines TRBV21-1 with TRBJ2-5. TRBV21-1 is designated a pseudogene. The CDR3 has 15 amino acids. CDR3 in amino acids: CASSTRLHKGETQYF. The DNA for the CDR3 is TGTGCCAGCAGCACCCGACTCCATAAGGGAGAGACCCAGTACTTC.

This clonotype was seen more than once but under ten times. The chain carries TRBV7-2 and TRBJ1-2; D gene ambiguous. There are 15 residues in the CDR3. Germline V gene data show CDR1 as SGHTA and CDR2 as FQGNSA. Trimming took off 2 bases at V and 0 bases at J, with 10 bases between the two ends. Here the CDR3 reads CASSLSGIPNYGYTF. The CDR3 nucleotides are TGTGCCAGCAGCTTATCGGGGATCCCTAACTATGGCTACACCTTC. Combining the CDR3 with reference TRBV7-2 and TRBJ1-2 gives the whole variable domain GAGVSQSPSNKVTEKGKDVELRCDPISGHTALYWYRQSLGQGLEFLIYFQGNSAPDKSGLPSDRFSAERTGGSVSTLTIQRTQQEDSAVYLCASSLSGIPNYGYTFGSGTRLTVV.

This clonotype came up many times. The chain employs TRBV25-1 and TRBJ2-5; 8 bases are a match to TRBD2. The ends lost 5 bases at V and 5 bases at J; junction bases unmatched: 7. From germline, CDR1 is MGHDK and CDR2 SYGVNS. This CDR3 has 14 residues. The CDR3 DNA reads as TGTGCCAGCAGTTTAGCGGGATCGGGGGAGACCCAGTACTTC. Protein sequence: CASSLAGSGETQYF.

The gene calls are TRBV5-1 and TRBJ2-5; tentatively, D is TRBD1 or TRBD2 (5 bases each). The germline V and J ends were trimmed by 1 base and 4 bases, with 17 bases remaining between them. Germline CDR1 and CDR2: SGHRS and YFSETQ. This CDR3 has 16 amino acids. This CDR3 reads CASSLKAGTVRETQYF. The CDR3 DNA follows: TGCGCCAGCAGCTTGAAGGCAGGGACGGTGAGAGAGACCCAGTACTTC.

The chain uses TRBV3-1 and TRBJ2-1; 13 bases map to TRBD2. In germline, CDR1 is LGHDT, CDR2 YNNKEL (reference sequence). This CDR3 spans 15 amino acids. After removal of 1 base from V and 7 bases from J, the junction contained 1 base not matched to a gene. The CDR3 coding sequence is TGTGCCAGCAGCCAAGCGGGACTAGCGGGAAATGAGCAGTTCTTC. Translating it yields CASSQAGLAGNEQFF.

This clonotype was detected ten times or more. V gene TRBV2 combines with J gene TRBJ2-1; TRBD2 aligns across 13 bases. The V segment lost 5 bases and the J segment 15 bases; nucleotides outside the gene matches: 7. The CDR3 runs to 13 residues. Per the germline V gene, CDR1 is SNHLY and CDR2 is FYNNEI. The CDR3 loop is CASSPLTSGRAFF. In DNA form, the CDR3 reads TGTGCCAGCAGTCCCTTAACTAGCGGGAGGGCGTTCTTC.

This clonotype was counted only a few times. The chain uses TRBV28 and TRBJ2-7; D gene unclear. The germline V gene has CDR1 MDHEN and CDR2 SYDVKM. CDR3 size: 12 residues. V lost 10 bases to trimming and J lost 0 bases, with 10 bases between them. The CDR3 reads CATYQVSYEQYF. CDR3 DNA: TGTGCCACCTACCAGGTCTCCTACGAGCAGTACTTC.

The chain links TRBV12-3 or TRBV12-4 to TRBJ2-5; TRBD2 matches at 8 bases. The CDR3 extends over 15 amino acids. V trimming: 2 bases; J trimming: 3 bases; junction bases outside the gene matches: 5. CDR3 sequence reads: CASSLLAGPEETQYF. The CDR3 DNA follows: TGTGCCAGCAGTTTACTAGCGGGTCCCGAAGAGACCCAGTACTTC.

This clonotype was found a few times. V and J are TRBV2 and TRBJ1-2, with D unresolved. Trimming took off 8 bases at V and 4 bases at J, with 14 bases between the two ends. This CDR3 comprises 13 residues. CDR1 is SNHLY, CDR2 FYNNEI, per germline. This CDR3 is CASALRDLYGYTF. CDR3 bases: TGTGCCAGCGCCTTGAGGGATCTCTATGGCTACACCTTC.

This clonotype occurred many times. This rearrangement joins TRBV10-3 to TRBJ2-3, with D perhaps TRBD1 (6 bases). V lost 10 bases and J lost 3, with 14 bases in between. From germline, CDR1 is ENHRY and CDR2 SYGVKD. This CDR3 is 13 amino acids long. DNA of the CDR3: TGTGCCAGCCACAGGGAAAAGACAGATACGCAGTATTTT. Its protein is CASHREKTDTQYF.

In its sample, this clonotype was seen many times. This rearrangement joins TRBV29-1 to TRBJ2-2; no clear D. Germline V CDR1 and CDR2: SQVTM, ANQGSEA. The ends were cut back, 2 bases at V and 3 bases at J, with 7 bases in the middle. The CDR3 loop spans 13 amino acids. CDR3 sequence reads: CSVELRYTGELFF. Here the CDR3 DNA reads TGCAGCGTTGAATTAAGGTACACCGGGGAGCTGTTTTTT.